This is a list of T cell receptor beta chains from one sample in a study of blood T cell repertoires in COVID-19. Some clones are missing from TCRdb's copy, which holds only in-frame ones; the method was immunoSEQ multiplex PCR. The table lists approximately 300,000 clones, 80% to 95% of them singletons. Sequenced: peripheral blood. The receptors derive from a woman aged 25 to 39 with COVID-19, enrolled during active disease. Both conserved end residues are trimmed from each CDR3. The order of the fields is CDR3 protein, V gene, J gene.

cdr3_aa: ASSISGEDQPQH; v_call: TRBV19; j_call: TRBJ1-5
cdr3_aa: ASSPRTDYNEQF; v_call: TRBV5-1; j_call: TRBJ2-1
cdr3_aa: ASSYIRLRTEAF; v_call: TRBV6-5; j_call: TRBJ1-1
cdr3_aa: ASSRGTATVYNEQF; v_call: TRBV9; j_call: TRBJ2-1
cdr3_aa: ASSLGAGGRTDTQY; v_call: TRBV11-3; j_call: TRBJ2-3
cdr3_aa: ASSSSRGGGYT; v_call: TRBV6-5; j_call: TRBJ1-2
cdr3_aa: ASSLGQGTEQF; v_call: TRBV7-6; j_call: TRBJ2-1
cdr3_aa: ASSPAQDTEAF; v_call: TRBV18; j_call: TRBJ1-1
cdr3_aa: ATLGGTGELF; v_call: TRBV27; j_call: TRBJ2-2
cdr3_aa: ASRGVGYT; v_call: TRBV28; j_call: TRBJ1-2
cdr3_aa: ASSLFQGSGNTIY; v_call: TRBV5-4; j_call: TRBJ1-3
cdr3_aa: ASRGAQSPLH; v_call: TRBV19; j_call: TRBJ1-6
cdr3_aa: TGGDYNEQF; v_call: TRBV20-1; j_call: TRBJ2-1
cdr3_aa: ASSDNTGTEAF; v_call: TRBV6-4; j_call: TRBJ1-1
cdr3_aa: ASSESASGSSEQF; v_call: TRBV10-1; j_call: TRBJ2-1
cdr3_aa: ATSDPDGTPMGELF; v_call: TRBV24-1; j_call: TRBJ2-2
cdr3_aa: ASSSTGQFYEQY; v_call: TRBV7-3; j_call: TRBJ2-7
cdr3_aa: ASSLNRGDQF; v_call: TRBV3-1/TRBV3-2; j_call: TRBJ2-1
cdr3_aa: ASSRTGREQY; v_call: TRBV6-2/TRBV6-3; j_call: TRBJ2-7
cdr3_aa: ASSRTLGLEPQH; v_call: TRBV4-2; j_call: TRBJ1-5
cdr3_aa: ASSPYTGELF; v_call: TRBV7-8; j_call: TRBJ2-2
cdr3_aa: ATTDSGIQGYLNYGYT; v_call: TRBV5-8; j_call: TRBJ1-2
cdr3_aa: ASQGGATEAF; v_call: TRBV5-6; j_call: TRBJ1-1
cdr3_aa: ASRTHSNQPQH; v_call: TRBV19; j_call: TRBJ1-5
cdr3_aa: ASSDPLPGTSGRTVNEQF; v_call: TRBV6-1; j_call: TRBJ2-1
cdr3_aa: ASSRLAKNIQY; v_call: TRBV4-1; j_call: TRBJ2-4
cdr3_aa: ASSPALAGGPHEQY; v_call: TRBV5-1; j_call: TRBJ2-7
cdr3_aa: ASSLWDYNYEQY; v_call: TRBV7-2; j_call: TRBJ2-7
cdr3_aa: ASSSAGTGGGEAF; v_call: TRBV7-8; j_call: TRBJ1-1
cdr3_aa: ASSRLMGGPHSYEQY; v_call: TRBV27; j_call: TRBJ2-7
cdr3_aa: ASRLGLSLSYEQY; v_call: TRBV7-2; j_call: TRBJ2-7
cdr3_aa: ASSQDVFGGTNEKLF; v_call: TRBV4-1; j_call: TRBJ1-4
cdr3_aa: ASSLGSGSYEQY; v_call: TRBV19; j_call: TRBJ2-7
cdr3_aa: ASRRTGKNTEAF; v_call: TRBV28; j_call: TRBJ1-1
cdr3_aa: ASSRTTGLAGTYEQY; v_call: TRBV14; j_call: TRBJ2-7
cdr3_aa: ASSLVSGRPDTQY; v_call: TRBV5-1; j_call: TRBJ2-3
cdr3_aa: ASSITGLGEKLF; v_call: TRBV7-9; j_call: TRBJ1-4
cdr3_aa: ASSVAGGGRETQY; v_call: TRBV9; j_call: TRBJ2-5
cdr3_aa: ASSQSLAGGPSDEQF; v_call: TRBV4-3; j_call: TRBJ2-1
cdr3_aa: ATSDRQGLADTQY; v_call: TRBV24-1; j_call: TRBJ2-3
cdr3_aa: ASRRDRGAF; v_call: TRBV6-6; j_call: TRBJ1-1
cdr3_aa: ASSLAGGPETQY; v_call: TRBV7-3; j_call: TRBJ2-5
cdr3_aa: ASSPTQGSNQPQH; v_call: TRBV2; j_call: TRBJ1-5
cdr3_aa: ASSLQGIGTEAF; v_call: TRBV7-3; j_call: TRBJ1-1
cdr3_aa: ASSAYPSGRGGEAKNIQY; v_call: TRBV19; j_call: TRBJ2-4
cdr3_aa: ASSEARRNTEAF; v_call: TRBV2; j_call: TRBJ1-1
cdr3_aa: ASSPKTGSSYEQY; v_call: TRBV11-3; j_call: TRBJ2-7
cdr3_aa: ASSIKPDSYEQY; v_call: TRBV19; j_call: TRBJ2-7
cdr3_aa: ASRRDSGNTIY; v_call: TRBV21-1; j_call: TRBJ1-3
cdr3_aa: ASSLRSGRRGSGTEAF; v_call: TRBV5-1; j_call: TRBJ1-1
cdr3_aa: ASSRTGAGYT; v_call: TRBV12-3/TRBV12-4; j_call: TRBJ1-2
cdr3_aa: ASSRTGQGRRSGANVLT; v_call: TRBV18; j_call: TRBJ2-6
cdr3_aa: AWAGRLAGEGGEQF; v_call: TRBV30; j_call: TRBJ2-1
cdr3_aa: ASSDPRGTPLREQF; v_call: TRBV11-2; j_call: TRBJ2-1